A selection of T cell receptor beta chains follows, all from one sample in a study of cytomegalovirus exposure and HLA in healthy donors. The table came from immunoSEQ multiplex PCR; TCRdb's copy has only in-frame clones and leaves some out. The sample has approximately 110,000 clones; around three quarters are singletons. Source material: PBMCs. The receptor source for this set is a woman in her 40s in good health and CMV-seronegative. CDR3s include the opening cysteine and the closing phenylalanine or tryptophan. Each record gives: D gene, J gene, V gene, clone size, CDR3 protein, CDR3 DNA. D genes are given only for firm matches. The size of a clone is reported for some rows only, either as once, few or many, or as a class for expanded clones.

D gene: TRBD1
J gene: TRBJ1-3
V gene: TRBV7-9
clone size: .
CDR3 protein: CASSLPGGTGTGNTIYF
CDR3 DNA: TGTGCCAGCAGCTTACCGGGCGGGACAGGGACTGGAAACACCATATATTTT

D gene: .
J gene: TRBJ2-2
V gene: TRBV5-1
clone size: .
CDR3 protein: CASSSGLDTGELFF
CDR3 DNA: TGCGCCAGCAGCAGCGGTTTGGACACCGGGGAGCTGTTTTTT

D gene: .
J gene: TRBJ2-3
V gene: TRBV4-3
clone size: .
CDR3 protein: CASSQGTSSRTDTQYF
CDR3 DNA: TGCGCCAGCAGCCAAGGAACTAGCAGCCGCACAGATACGCAGTATTTT

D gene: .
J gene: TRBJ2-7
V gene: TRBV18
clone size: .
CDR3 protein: CASSPQGHYEQYF
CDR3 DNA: TGTGCCAGCTCACCACAGGGGCACTACGAGCAGTACTTC

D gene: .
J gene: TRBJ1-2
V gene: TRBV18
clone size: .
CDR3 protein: CASSTPAYGYTF
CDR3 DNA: TGTGCCAGCTCGACTCCCGCCTATGGCTACACCTTC

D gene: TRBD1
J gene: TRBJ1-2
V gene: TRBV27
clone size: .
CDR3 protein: CASSPDRAGDYGYTF
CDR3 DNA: TGTGCCAGCAGTCCGGACAGGGCAGGGGACTATGGCTACACCTTC

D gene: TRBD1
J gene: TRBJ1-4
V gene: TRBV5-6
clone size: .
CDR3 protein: CASSATGVSGEKLFF
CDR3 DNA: TGTGCCAGCAGCGCGACAGGGGTGTCCGGTGAAAAACTGTTTTTT

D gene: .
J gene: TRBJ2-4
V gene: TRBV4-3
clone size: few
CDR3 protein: CASSQDKFKNIQYF
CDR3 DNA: TGCGCCAGCAGCCAAGACAAATTCAAAAACATTCAGTACTTC

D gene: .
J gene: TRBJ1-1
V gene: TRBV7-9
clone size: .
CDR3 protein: CSSSPARQSCFF
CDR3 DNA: TGTTCCAGCAGCCCTGCCCGACAGTCTTGCTTCTTT

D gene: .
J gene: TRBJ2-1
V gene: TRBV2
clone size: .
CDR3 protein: CASSEGETSYNEQFF
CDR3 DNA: TGTGCCAGCAGTGAAGGGGAAACTAGTTACAATGAGCAGTTCTTC

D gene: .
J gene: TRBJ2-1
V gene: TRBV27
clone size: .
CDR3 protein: CASSTRDEQFF
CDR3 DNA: TGTGCCAGCAGTACTAGAGATGAGCAGTTCTTC

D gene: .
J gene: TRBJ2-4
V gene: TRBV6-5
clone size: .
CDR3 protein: CASSAPGKDIQYF
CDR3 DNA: TGTGCCAGCAGTGCCCCCGGGAAGGACATTCAGTACTTC

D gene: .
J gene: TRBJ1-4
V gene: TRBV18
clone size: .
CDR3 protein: CASSPPVQGDEKLFF
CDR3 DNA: TGTGCCAGCTCACCTCCGGTGCAAGGGGATGAAAAACTGTTTTTT

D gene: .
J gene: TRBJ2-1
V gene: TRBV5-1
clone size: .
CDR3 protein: CASSLPGNEQFF
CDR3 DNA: TGCGCCAGCAGCTTGCCCGGGAATGAGCAGTTCTTC

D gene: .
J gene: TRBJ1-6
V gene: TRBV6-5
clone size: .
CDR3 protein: CASTQFTARISPLHF
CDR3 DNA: TGTGCCAGCACTCAGTTTACAGCCAGGATTTCACCCCTCCACTTT

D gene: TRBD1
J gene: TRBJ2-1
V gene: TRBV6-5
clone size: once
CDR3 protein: CASSRDRAPRNEQFF
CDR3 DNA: TGTGCCAGCAGTAGAGACAGGGCCCCTAGGAATGAGCAGTTCTTC

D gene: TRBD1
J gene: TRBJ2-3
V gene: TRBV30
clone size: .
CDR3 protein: CAWDPRGRNTDTQYF
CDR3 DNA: TGTGCCTGGGACCCCAGGGGGCGGAACACAGATACGCAGTATTTT

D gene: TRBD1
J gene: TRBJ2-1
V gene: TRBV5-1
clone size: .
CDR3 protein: CASRDRDRVDEQFF
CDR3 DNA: TGCGCCAGCAGGGACCGGGACAGGGTTGATGAGCAGTTCTTC

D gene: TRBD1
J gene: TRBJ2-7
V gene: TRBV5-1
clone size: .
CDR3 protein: CASSVGTGEDYEQYF
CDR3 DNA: TGCGCCAGCAGCGTAGGGACAGGGGAAGACTACGAGCAGTACTTC

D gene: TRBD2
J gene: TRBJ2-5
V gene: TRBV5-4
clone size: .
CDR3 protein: CASSSGGTSGPYQETQYF
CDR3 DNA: TGTGCCAGCAGCTCGGGGGGGACTAGCGGTCCGTACCAAGAGACCCAGTACTTC

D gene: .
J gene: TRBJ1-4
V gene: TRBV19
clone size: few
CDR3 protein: CASSTSYEKLFF
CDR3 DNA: TGTGCCAGTAGTACCTCCTATGAAAAACTGTTTTTT

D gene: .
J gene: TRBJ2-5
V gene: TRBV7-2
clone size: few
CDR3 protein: CASSFLETQYF
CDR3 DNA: TGTGCCAGCAGTTTTCTGGAGACCCAGTACTTC

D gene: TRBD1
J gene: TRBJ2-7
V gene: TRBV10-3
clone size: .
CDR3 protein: CATSPRGTGNSYEQYF
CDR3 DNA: TGTGCCACCTCTCCCCGCGGGACAGGGAACTCCTACGAGCAGTACTTC

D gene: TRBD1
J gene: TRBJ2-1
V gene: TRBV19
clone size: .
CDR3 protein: CASSIYGDRGFEGGNNEQFF
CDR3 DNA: TGTGCCAGTAGTATATATGGGGACAGGGGGTTTGAAGGGGGAAACAATGAGCAGTTCTTC

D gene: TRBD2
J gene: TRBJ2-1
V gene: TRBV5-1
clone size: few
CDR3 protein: CASSKAGRTYNEQFF
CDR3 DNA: TGCGCCAGCAGCAAAGCGGGGAGAACCTACAATGAGCAGTTCTTC

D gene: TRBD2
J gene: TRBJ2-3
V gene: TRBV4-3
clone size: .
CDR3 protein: CASSQRGTSLGDTQYF
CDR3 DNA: TGCGCCAGCAGCCAACGCGGGACTAGCCTGGGAGATACGCAGTATTTT

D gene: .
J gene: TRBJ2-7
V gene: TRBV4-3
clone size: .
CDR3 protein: CASSQDSWTYEQYF
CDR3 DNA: TGCGCCAGCAGCCAAGATAGCTGGACATACGAGCAGTACTTC

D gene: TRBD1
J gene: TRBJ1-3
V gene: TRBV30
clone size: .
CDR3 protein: CAWSPRDRSGNTIYF
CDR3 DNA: TGTGCCTGGAGTCCGAGGGACAGATCTGGAAACACCATATATTTT

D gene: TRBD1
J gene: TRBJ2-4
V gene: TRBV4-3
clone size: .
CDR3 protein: CASSQGHRGQLAKNIQYF
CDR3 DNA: TGCGCCAGCAGCCAAGGTCACAGGGGTCAACTAGCCAAAAACATTCAGTACTTC

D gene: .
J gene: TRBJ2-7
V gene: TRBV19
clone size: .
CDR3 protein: CASSLNLVGREQYF
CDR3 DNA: TGTGCCAGTAGTCTAAATCTTGTGGGCCGCGAGCAGTACTTC

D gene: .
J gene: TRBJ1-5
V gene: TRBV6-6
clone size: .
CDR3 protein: CASSYWQSNQPQHF
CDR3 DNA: TGTGCCAGCAGTTATTGGCAGAGCAATCAGCCCCAGCATTTT

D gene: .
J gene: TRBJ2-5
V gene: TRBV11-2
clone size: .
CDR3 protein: CASSPRGHQETQYF
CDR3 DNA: TGTGCCAGCAGCCCCAGGGGTCACCAAGAGACCCAGTACTTC

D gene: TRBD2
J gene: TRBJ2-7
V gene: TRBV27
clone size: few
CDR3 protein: CASSLKGLDYYEQYF
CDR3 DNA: TGTGCCAGCAGTTTAAAGGGACTAGACTACTACGAGCAGTACTTC

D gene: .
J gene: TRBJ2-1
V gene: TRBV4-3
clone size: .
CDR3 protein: CASSQDGNRYNEQFF
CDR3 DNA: TGCGCCAGCAGCCAAGACGGGAATAGGTACAATGAGCAGTTCTTC

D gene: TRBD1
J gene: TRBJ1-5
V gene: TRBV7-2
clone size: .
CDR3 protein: CASSWDRGSNQPQHF
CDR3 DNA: TGTGCCAGCAGTTGGGACAGGGGAAGCAATCAGCCCCAGCATTTT

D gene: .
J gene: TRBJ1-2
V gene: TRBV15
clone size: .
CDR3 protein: CATSRELGQGYGYTF
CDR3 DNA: TGTGCCACCAGCAGGGAATTGGGGCAGGGTTATGGCTACACCTTC

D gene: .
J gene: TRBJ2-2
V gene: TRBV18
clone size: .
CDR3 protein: CASATSANTGELFF
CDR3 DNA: TGTGCCAGCGCGACATCCGCGAACACCGGGGAGCTGTTTTTT

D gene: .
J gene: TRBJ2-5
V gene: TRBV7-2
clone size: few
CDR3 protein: CASSQWTGDQETQYF
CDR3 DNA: TGTGCCAGCAGCCAGTGGACCGGGGACCAAGAGACCCAGTACTTC

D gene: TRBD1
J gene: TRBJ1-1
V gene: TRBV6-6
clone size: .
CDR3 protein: CASSWDSSMNTEAFF
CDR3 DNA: TGTGCCAGCAGTTGGGACAGCTCCATGAACACTGAAGCTTTCTTT

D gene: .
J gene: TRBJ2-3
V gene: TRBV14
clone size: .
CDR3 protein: CASSPFSGTDTQYF
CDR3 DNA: TGTGCCAGCAGCCCCTTTTCGGGGACAGATACGCAGTATTTT

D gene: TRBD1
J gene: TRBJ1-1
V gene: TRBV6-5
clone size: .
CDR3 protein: CASSYSGGYTEAFF
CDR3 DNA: TGTGCCAGCAGTTACTCAGGGGGCTACACTGAAGCTTTCTTT

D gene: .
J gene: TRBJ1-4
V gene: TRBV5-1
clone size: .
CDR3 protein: CASSLRGQGATNEKLFF
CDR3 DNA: TGCGCCAGCAGCTTACGTGGGCAGGGTGCAACTAATGAAAAACTGTTTTTT

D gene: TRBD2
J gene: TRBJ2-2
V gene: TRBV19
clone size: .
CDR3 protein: CASSISPGGAGELFF
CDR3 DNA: TGTGCCAGTAGTATCTCCCCGGGAGGGGCCGGGGAGCTGTTTTTT

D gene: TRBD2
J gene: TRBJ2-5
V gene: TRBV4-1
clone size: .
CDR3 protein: CASSQGNYLAAQETQYF
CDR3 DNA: TGCGCCAGCAGCCAAGGGAATTACCTAGCGGCACAAGAGACCCAGTACTTC

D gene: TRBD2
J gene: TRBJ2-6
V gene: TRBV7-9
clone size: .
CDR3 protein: CSSSFKRETGANVLTF
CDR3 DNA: TGTTCCAGCAGCTTTAAGCGGGAAACTGGGGCCAACGTCCTGACTTTC

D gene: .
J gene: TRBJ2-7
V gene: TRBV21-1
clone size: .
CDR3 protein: CASTTGQAVQYF
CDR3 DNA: TGTGCCAGCACCACCGGACAGGCGGTGCAGTACTTC

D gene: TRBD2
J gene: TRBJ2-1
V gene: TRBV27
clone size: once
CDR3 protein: CASSYYSGGAYNEQFF
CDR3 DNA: TGTGCCAGCAGCTACTATAGCGGGGGGGCCTACAATGAGCAGTTCTTC

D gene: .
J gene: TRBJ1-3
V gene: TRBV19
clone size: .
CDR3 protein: CASNRGAGASGNTIYF
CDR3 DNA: TGTGCCAGTAATCGGGGTGCGGGCGCCTCTGGAAACACCATATATTTT

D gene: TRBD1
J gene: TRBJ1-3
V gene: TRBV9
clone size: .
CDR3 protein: CASSGTGGGNTIYF
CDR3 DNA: TGTGCCAGCAGCGGAACAGGGGGGGGAAACACCATATATTTT

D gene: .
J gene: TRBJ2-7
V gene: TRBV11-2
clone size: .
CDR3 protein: CASSFAGSEQYF
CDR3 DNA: TGTGCCAGCAGCTTCGCAGGGTCCGAGCAGTACTTC

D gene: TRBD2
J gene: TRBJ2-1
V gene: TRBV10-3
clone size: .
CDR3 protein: CAISESIAGRNEQFF
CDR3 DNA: TGTGCCATCAGTGAGTCAATAGCGGGGCGTAATGAGCAGTTCTTC

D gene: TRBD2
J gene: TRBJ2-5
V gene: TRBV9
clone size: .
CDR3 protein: CASTVSASGEETQYF
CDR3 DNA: TGTGCCAGCACCGTCAGCGCTAGCGGGGAAGAGACCCAGTACTTC

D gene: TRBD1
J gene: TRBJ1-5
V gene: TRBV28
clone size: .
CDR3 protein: CASSLTGTESYSNQPQHF
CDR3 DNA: TGTGCCAGCAGTCTTACCGGGACAGAAAGCTATAGCAATCAGCCCCAGCATTTT

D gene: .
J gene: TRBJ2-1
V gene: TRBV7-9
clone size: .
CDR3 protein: CSSSQSRETEQFF
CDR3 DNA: TGTTCCAGCAGCCAATCGAGGGAAACTGAGCAGTTCTTC

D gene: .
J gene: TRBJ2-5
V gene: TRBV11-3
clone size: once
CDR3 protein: CASSHLQETQYF
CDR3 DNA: TGTGCCAGCAGCCATCTACAAGAGACCCAGTACTTC